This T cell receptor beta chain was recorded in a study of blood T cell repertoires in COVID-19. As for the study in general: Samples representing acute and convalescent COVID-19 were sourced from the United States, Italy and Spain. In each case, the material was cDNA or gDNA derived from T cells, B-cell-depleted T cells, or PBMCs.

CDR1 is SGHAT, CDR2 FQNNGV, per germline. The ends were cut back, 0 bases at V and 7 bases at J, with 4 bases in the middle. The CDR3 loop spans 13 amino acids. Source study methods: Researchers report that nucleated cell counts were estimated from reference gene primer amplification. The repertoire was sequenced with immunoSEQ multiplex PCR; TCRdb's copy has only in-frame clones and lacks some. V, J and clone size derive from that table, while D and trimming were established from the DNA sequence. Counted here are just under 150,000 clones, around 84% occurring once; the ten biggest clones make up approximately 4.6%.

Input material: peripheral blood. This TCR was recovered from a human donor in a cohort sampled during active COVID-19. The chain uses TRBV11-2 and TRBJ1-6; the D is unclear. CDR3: CASSLDRNSPLHF. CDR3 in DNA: TGTGCCAGCAGCTTAGACCGGAATTCACCCCTCCACTTT.